This TCR beta chain was captured by sequencing in a study of patients and donors after allogeneic stem cell transplantation. Trimming at V came to 2 bases and at J to 10 bases, leaving 15 bases not matched to a gene. This CDR3 is 17 amino acids long. Germline CDR1 reads SGHVS; CDR2 reads FNYEAQ. TCRdb itself ran the RT-PCR reads through MiXCR, one entry per CDR3 protein. The sample gives roughly 200,000 distinct CDR3 sequences, around 40% of which show up once; around 10% is in the top ten. This chain joins TRBV7-6 and TRBJ1-4; 8 bases map to TRBD1. This sequence was found in a human donor who was either an allogeneic HSCT recipient or a stem cell or donor lymphocyte infusion donor (not recorded which). It is not recorded whose cells these are; they may come from a transplant donor. The sample was blood, either unsorted or a sorted T cell fraction (not recorded which). The CDR3 is CASSLRPPGQVGGKLFF. CDR3 nucleotide sequence: TGTGCCAGCAGCTTAAGACCGCCGGGACAGGTTGGAGGAAAACTGTTTTTT.